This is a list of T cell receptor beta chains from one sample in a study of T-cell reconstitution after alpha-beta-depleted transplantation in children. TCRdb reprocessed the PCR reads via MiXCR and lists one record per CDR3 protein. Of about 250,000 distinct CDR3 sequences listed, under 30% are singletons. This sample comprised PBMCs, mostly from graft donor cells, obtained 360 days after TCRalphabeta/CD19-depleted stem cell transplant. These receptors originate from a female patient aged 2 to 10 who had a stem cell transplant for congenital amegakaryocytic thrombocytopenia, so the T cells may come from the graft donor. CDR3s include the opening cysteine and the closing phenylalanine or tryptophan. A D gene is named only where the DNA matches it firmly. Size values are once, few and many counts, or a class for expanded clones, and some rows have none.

CDR3aa: CASSLVGSDRGQFF
CDR3nt: TGCGCCAGCAGCTTGGTTGGTTCGGACAGGGGGCAGTTCTTC
j_gene: TRBJ2-1
d_gene: TRBD1
abundance: few
v_gene: TRBV5-1

CDR3aa: CAVARRNSYEQYF
CDR3nt: TGTGCCGTCGCCCGGCGGAACTCCTACGAGCAGTACTTC
j_gene: TRBJ2-7
d_gene: .
abundance: many
v_gene: TRBV27

CDR3aa: CASSYSRRGAPYEQYF
CDR3nt: TGTGCCAGCAGTTACTCGAGACGGGGGGCCCCCTACGAGCAGTACTTC
j_gene: TRBJ2-7
d_gene: .
abundance: .
v_gene: TRBV6-5

CDR3aa: CAISPSGRDNEQFF
CDR3nt: TGTGCCATCAGTCCTAGCGGGAGGGACAATGAGCAGTTCTTC
j_gene: TRBJ2-1
d_gene: TRBD2
abundance: few
v_gene: TRBV10-3

CDR3aa: CASSPAPRPQGEQYF
CDR3nt: TGTGCCAGCAGCCCAGCACCACGCCCCCAGGGGGAGCAGTACTTC
j_gene: TRBJ2-7
d_gene: .
abundance: few
v_gene: TRBV7-9

CDR3aa: CACQGDKWETQYF
CDR3nt: TGTGCCTGCCAAGGTGACAAGTGGGAGACCCAGTACTTC
j_gene: TRBJ2-5
d_gene: .
abundance: .
v_gene: TRBV30

CDR3aa: CASSSSPGATEAFF
CDR3nt: TGTGCCAGCAGCTCGAGTCCCGGGGCCACTGAAGCTTTCTTT
j_gene: TRBJ1-1
d_gene: .
abundance: few
v_gene: TRBV7-2

CDR3aa: CASSVSGGGATDTQYF
CDR3nt: TGTGCCAGCAGTGTTAGTGGCGGGGGTGCCACAGATACGCAGTATTTT
j_gene: TRBJ2-3
d_gene: TRBD2
abundance: once
v_gene: TRBV6-4

CDR3aa: CASRLLERSPLHF
CDR3nt: TGTGCCAGCAGGTTGCTGGAGAGATCACCCCTCCACTTT
j_gene: TRBJ1-6
d_gene: .
abundance: few
v_gene: TRBV25-1

CDR3aa: CASSKDNTEAFF
CDR3nt: TGTGCCAGCTCGAAGGATAACACTGAAGCTTTCTTT
j_gene: TRBJ1-1
d_gene: .
abundance: .
v_gene: TRBV28

CDR3aa: CSASWSLLKEQYF
CDR3nt: TGCAGTGCTAGCTGGAGTCTTTTAAAAGAGCAGTACTTC
j_gene: TRBJ2-7
d_gene: .
abundance: .
v_gene: TRBV20-1

CDR3aa: CASTTSGIYNEQFF
CDR3nt: TGTGCCAGCACTACTAGCGGAATCTACAATGAGCAGTTCTTC
j_gene: TRBJ2-1
d_gene: TRBD2
abundance: .
v_gene: TRBV28

CDR3aa: CASSVGNLGYEQYF
CDR3nt: TGTGCCAGCAGCGTAGGGAACCTGGGCTACGAGCAGTACTTC
j_gene: TRBJ2-7
d_gene: .
abundance: .
v_gene: TRBV9

CDR3aa: CASSLGGIGPYEQYF
CDR3nt: TGTGCCAGCAGCTTAGGTGGGATTGGCCCCTACGAGCAGTACTTC
j_gene: TRBJ2-7
d_gene: .
abundance: .
v_gene: TRBV7-2

CDR3aa: CASSETTQVYEQFF
CDR3nt: TGTGCCAGCAGCGAAACGACTCAGGTTTATGAGCAGTTCTTC
j_gene: TRBJ2-1
d_gene: .
abundance: .
v_gene: TRBV3-1

CDR3aa: CATSGAGLASHTQYF
CDR3nt: TGTGCCACCAGCGGCGCAGGACTAGCGTCACATACGCAGTATTTT
j_gene: TRBJ2-3
d_gene: TRBD2
abundance: .
v_gene: TRBV15

CDR3aa: CASSRTGRLNSPLHF
CDR3nt: TGTGCCAGCAGTCGGACAGGGCGTCTGAATTCACCCCTCCACTTT
j_gene: TRBJ1-6
d_gene: TRBD1
abundance: once
v_gene: TRBV6-2/TRBV6-3

CDR3aa: CASSQAQILTYEQYF
CDR3nt: TGCGCCAGCAGCCAAGCACAGATCTTAACCTACGAGCAGTACTTC
j_gene: TRBJ2-7
d_gene: .
abundance: .
v_gene: TRBV4-1

CDR3aa: CASSPRDRWFYGYTF
CDR3nt: TGCGCCAGCAGCCCAAGGGACAGGTGGTTCTATGGCTACACCTTC
j_gene: TRBJ1-2
d_gene: TRBD1
abundance: .
v_gene: TRBV4-1

CDR3aa: CAISERSRGLSRTDTQYF
CDR3nt: TGTGCCATCAGTGAGAGGTCCAGGGGACTATCCCGTACAGATACGCAGTATTTT
j_gene: TRBJ2-3
d_gene: .
abundance: .
v_gene: TRBV10-3

CDR3aa: CASRTRGASNQPQHF
CDR3nt: TGTGCCAGCAGGACCCGAGGGGCGAGCAATCAGCCCCAGCATTTT
j_gene: TRBJ1-5
d_gene: .
abundance: once
v_gene: TRBV6-1

CDR3aa: CSVEDWPNTEAFF
CDR3nt: TGCAGCGTTGAAGATTGGCCAAACACTGAAGCTTTCTTT
j_gene: TRBJ1-1
d_gene: .
abundance: many
v_gene: TRBV29-1

CDR3aa: CASSMTDNYGYTF
CDR3nt: TGCGCCAGCAGCATGACTGATAACTATGGCTACACCTTC
j_gene: TRBJ1-2
d_gene: .
abundance: .
v_gene: TRBV5-1

CDR3aa: CASSAPGTGGTGELFF
CDR3nt: TGTGCCAGCAGCGCACCCGGGACAGGGGGCACCGGGGAGCTGTTTTTT
j_gene: TRBJ2-2
d_gene: TRBD1
abundance: .
v_gene: TRBV7-8

CDR3aa: CASSEVVWNYEQYF
CDR3nt: TGTGCCAGCAGTGAAGTAGTATGGAACTACGAGCAGTACTTC
j_gene: TRBJ2-7
d_gene: .
abundance: few
v_gene: TRBV6-1

CDR3aa: CASSEATVYNEQFF
CDR3nt: TGTGCCAGCAGTGAAGCGACAGTCTACAATGAGCAGTTCTTC
j_gene: TRBJ2-1
d_gene: .
abundance: few
v_gene: TRBV6-1

CDR3aa: CASSYGGYGYTF
CDR3nt: TGTGCCAGCAGTTATGGAGGATACGGCTACACCTTC
j_gene: TRBJ1-2
d_gene: .
abundance: .
v_gene: TRBV25-1

CDR3aa: CASSLGGREQYF
CDR3nt: TGTGCCAGCAGTTTAGGGGGTCGCGAGCAGTACTTC
j_gene: TRBJ2-7
d_gene: .
abundance: many
v_gene: TRBV12-3/TRBV12-4

CDR3aa: CASSLEGSGANVLTF
CDR3nt: TGTGCCAGCAGTTTGGAGGGGTCTGGGGCCAACGTCCTGACTTTC
j_gene: TRBJ2-6
d_gene: .
abundance: many
v_gene: TRBV27

CDR3aa: CASSLVETGGRYGYTF
CDR3nt: TGTGCCAGCAGCTTAGTAGAAACGGGGGGGAGGTATGGCTACACCTTC
j_gene: TRBJ1-2
d_gene: .
abundance: .
v_gene: TRBV11-3

CDR3aa: CAWSVISDNYRNTEAFF
CDR3nt: TGTGCCTGGAGTGTAATCTCAGACAACTATAGGAACACTGAAGCTTTCTTT
j_gene: TRBJ1-1
d_gene: .
abundance: .
v_gene: TRBV30

CDR3aa: CATRQGGTGELFF
CDR3nt: TGTGCCACTAGACAGGGTGGGACCGGGGAGCTGTTTTTT
j_gene: TRBJ2-2
d_gene: .
abundance: .
v_gene: TRBV21-1

CDR3aa: CASSQESRPGLAGGAEQFF
CDR3nt: TGTGCCAGCAGCCAAGAAAGTCGACCGGGACTAGCGGGGGGCGCAGAGCAGTTCTTC
j_gene: TRBJ2-1
d_gene: TRBD2
abundance: few
v_gene: TRBV3-1

CDR3aa: CSAMGGGKGFTEAFF
CDR3nt: TGCAGTGCTATGGGGGGAGGGAAGGGATTCACTGAAGCTTTCTTT
j_gene: TRBJ1-1
d_gene: .
abundance: .
v_gene: TRBV20-1

CDR3aa: CASSVGAVVTEAFF
CDR3nt: TGTGCCAGCAGTGTGGGGGCAGTAGTCACTGAAGCTTTCTTT
j_gene: TRBJ1-1
d_gene: .
abundance: .
v_gene: TRBV25-1

CDR3aa: CASSFTDHETNEQFF
CDR3nt: TGTGCCAGCAGCTTCACAGACCACGAGACCAATGAGCAGTTCTTC
j_gene: TRBJ2-1
d_gene: .
abundance: .
v_gene: TRBV11-3

CDR3aa: CASSQEGLAGKETQYF
CDR3nt: TGTGCCAGCAGCCAAGAGGGACTAGCGGGTAAAGAGACCCAGTACTTC
j_gene: TRBJ2-5
d_gene: TRBD2
abundance: many
v_gene: TRBV4-2

CDR3aa: CASSSGRSYTEAFF
CDR3nt: TGCGCCAGCAGCTCCGGACGGAGTTACACTGAAGCTTTCTTT
j_gene: TRBJ1-1
d_gene: .
abundance: few
v_gene: TRBV5-1

CDR3aa: CASSPLGGPSGYTF
CDR3nt: TGTGCCAGCAGTCCTCTAGGGGGCCCCTCTGGCTACACCTTC
j_gene: TRBJ1-2
d_gene: TRBD1
abundance: few
v_gene: TRBV12-3/TRBV12-4

CDR3aa: CATSDSEAGDLDTQYF
CDR3nt: TGTGCCACCAGTGACTCCGAGGCTGGCGACCTAGATACGCAGTATTTT
j_gene: TRBJ2-3
d_gene: .
abundance: few
v_gene: TRBV24-1

CDR3aa: CASSYHPSRSSYEQYF
CDR3nt: TGTGCCAGCAGTTACCATCCTAGCCGATCTTCCTACGAGCAGTACTTC
j_gene: TRBJ2-7
d_gene: .
abundance: .
v_gene: TRBV6-2/TRBV6-3

CDR3aa: CASRPRTGVENEQFF
CDR3nt: TGTGCCAGCAGACCCAGGACAGGGGTTGAGAATGAGCAGTTCTTC
j_gene: TRBJ2-1
d_gene: TRBD1
abundance: many
v_gene: TRBV12-3/TRBV12-4

CDR3aa: CAWSVGTGIYEQYF
CDR3nt: TGTGCCTGGAGTGTAGGGACAGGGATCTACGAGCAGTACTTC
j_gene: TRBJ2-7
d_gene: TRBD1
abundance: .
v_gene: TRBV30

CDR3aa: CASSSWRDTFENIQYF
CDR3nt: TGTGCCAGCAGCTCGTGGAGAGATACCTTCGAAAACATTCAGTACTTC
j_gene: TRBJ2-4
d_gene: .
abundance: few
v_gene: TRBV5-4

CDR3aa: CASSYTTPSTGELFF
CDR3nt: TGTGCCAGCAGTTACACGACCCCGAGCACCGGGGAGCTGTTTTTT
j_gene: TRBJ2-2
d_gene: .
abundance: .
v_gene: TRBV6-5

CDR3aa: CSAEGTTPGYLNEQFF
CDR3nt: TGCAGTGCAGAAGGGACTACCCCGGGGTACCTCAATGAGCAGTTCTTC
j_gene: TRBJ2-1
d_gene: TRBD2
abundance: few
v_gene: TRBV20-1

CDR3aa: CSASVGSNEQFF
CDR3nt: TGCAGTGCTAGTGTTGGATCTAATGAGCAGTTCTTC
j_gene: TRBJ2-1
d_gene: .
abundance: few
v_gene: TRBV20-1

CDR3aa: CASSQDGIARLFF
CDR3nt: TGCGCCAGCAGCCAAGATGGGATAGCGAGACTGTTCTTC
j_gene: TRBJ2-1
d_gene: .
abundance: many
v_gene: TRBV4-3

CDR3aa: CASSPRETGLQETQYF
CDR3nt: TGTGCCAGCTCACCAAGGGAGACGGGACTCCAAGAGACCCAGTACTTC
j_gene: TRBJ2-5
d_gene: .
abundance: few
v_gene: TRBV18

CDR3aa: CSARARSGSNSNEQFF
CDR3nt: TGCAGTGCTAGAGCCCGAAGCGGGAGTAACAGCAATGAGCAGTTCTTC
j_gene: TRBJ2-1
d_gene: TRBD2
abundance: few
v_gene: TRBV20-1

CDR3aa: CASSSGPFSYNEQFF
CDR3nt: TGCGCCAGCAGCTCGGGACCCTTCTCCTACAATGAGCAGTTCTTC
j_gene: TRBJ2-1
d_gene: .
abundance: .
v_gene: TRBV5-1

CDR3aa: CSALRKEYFDNEQFF
CDR3nt: TGCAGTGCTCTCCGGAAAGAATATTTCGACAATGAGCAGTTCTTC
j_gene: TRBJ2-1
d_gene: .
abundance: few
v_gene: TRBV20-1

CDR3aa: CASSQITDTQYF
CDR3nt: TGTGCCAGCAGCCAAATCACAGATACGCAGTATTTT
j_gene: TRBJ2-3
d_gene: .
abundance: many
v_gene: TRBV12-3/TRBV12-4

CDR3aa: CASSQETSGNTGELFF
CDR3nt: TGTGCCAGCAGCCAAGAGACTAGCGGTAACACCGGGGAGCTGTTTTTT
j_gene: TRBJ2-2
d_gene: TRBD2
abundance: .
v_gene: TRBV4-2

CDR3aa: CASSLAGSSEQFF
CDR3nt: TGTGCCAGCAGCTTAGCAGGAAGTAGTGAGCAGTTCTTC
j_gene: TRBJ2-1
d_gene: .
abundance: few
v_gene: TRBV7-9